Listed below are T cell receptor beta chains from one sample, sequenced in a study of shared clonotypes between healthy human individuals. The protocol was immunoSEQ multiplex PCR, while the TCRdb copy is restricted to in-frame clones and leaves out a portion. The data contain over a million clones, approximately 68% of them singletons. Sequences were obtained from memory CD4+ T cells sorted from blood. Receptor source: a man younger than 35 in good health. CDR3s include the opening cysteine and the closing phenylalanine or tryptophan. Each record gives: J gene, V gene, clone size, D gene, CDR3 DNA, CDR3 protein. A D gene is named only where the DNA matches it firmly. Clone size, where shown, is once, few, many, or a class for clones that have expanded.

TRBJ1-5	TRBV19	-	TRBD1	TGTGCCAGTACCCGGACAGGGGGGGCCAATCAGCCCCAGCATTTT	CASTRTGGANQPQHF
TRBJ1-5	TRBV19	-	-	TGTGCCAGTAGTATGCTTTGGGGCAGCAATCAGCCCCAGCATTTT	CASSMLWGSNQPQHF
TRBJ1-5	TRBV6-5	few	-	TGTGCCAGCAGCAGTCCACATAGCAATCAGCCCCAGCATTTT	CASSSPHSNQPQHF
TRBJ2-7	TRBV5-1	-	-	TGCGCCAGCACCACTTCTTCCGGGACACTTACCTACGAGCAGTACTTC	CASTTSSGTLTYEQYF
TRBJ2-3	TRBV6-1	-	-	TGTGCCAGCAGTGTCTGGCTTGCCCACGATACGCAGTATTTT	CASSVWLAHDTQYF
TRBJ2-2	TRBV7-6	once	-	TGTGCCAGCACCGGACAGTTCGCGAACACCGGGGAGCTGTTTTTT	CASTGQFANTGELFF
TRBJ2-1	TRBV4-3	-	TRBD2	TGCGCCAGCAGCCAAGCCACGGGACTAGCCCTTGGGTACAATGAGCAGTTCTTC	CASSQATGLALGYNEQFF
TRBJ2-1	TRBV5-6	-	TRBD2	TGTGCCAGCAGCCATAGCGGGGTTGAGCAGTTCTTC	CASSHSGVEQFF
TRBJ1-1	TRBV4-1	few	TRBD1	TGCGCCAGCAGCCAAGACGGGACAGGGGTGGGCACTGAAGCTTTCTTT	CASSQDGTGVGTEAFF
TRBJ1-1	TRBV27	-	-	TGTGCCAGCAGTTTGGGGGCTAGAGCTTTCTTT	CASSLGARAFF
TRBJ1-3	TRBV7-2	few	-	TGTGCCAGCAGCTTAGCGTCCGGTACTGGAAACACCATATATTTT	CASSLASGTGNTIYF
TRBJ2-5	TRBV5-1	-	-	TGCGCCAGCAGCCCGGTGGAGGGGGGAGAGACCCAGTACTTC	CASSPVEGGETQYF
TRBJ1-5	TRBV27	once	-	TGTGCCAGCAGTTTGAAGGAAACCCAGCCCCAGCATTTT	CASSLKETQPQHF
TRBJ2-7	TRBV9	-	-	TGTGCCAGCAGCAGATCGGGGCACTTCGTTCCTCACGAGCAGTACTTC	CASSRSGHFVPHEQYF
TRBJ2-7	TRBV10-2	-	TRBD1	TGCGCCAGCAGTCTGGATCGGACAGGGGGCTACGAGCAGTACTTC	CASSLDRTGGYEQYF
TRBJ2-2	TRBV7-8	-	TRBD2	TGTGCCAGCAGCTTATCTAGCGGGACGAACACCGGGGAGCTGTTTTTT	CASSLSSGTNTGELFF
TRBJ2-1	TRBV18	-	-	TGTGCCAGCTCACCAGGTTTCGCGAGCTCCTACAATGAGCAGTTCTTC	CASSPGFASSYNEQFF
TRBJ2-3	TRBV11-3	-	-	TGTGCCAGCAGCTTAGGTGCCGGAGGGTCAGATACGCAGTATTTT	CASSLGAGGSDTQYF
TRBJ2-3	TRBV7-9	-	-	TGTGCCAGCAGCATTAGCAGTAGCACAGATACGCAGTATTTT	CASSISSSTDTQYF
TRBJ1-4	TRBV11-1	-	-	TGTGCCAGCACTGTGGGCAGGGCGGCGGAAAAACTGTTTTTT	CASTVGRAAEKLFF
TRBJ2-5	TRBV6-5	-	TRBD2	TGTGCCAGCAGTTATACGGCGCTAGCGGGATATGAGACCCAGTACTTC	CASSYTALAGYETQYF
TRBJ2-6	TRBV5-1	many	-	TGCGCCAGCAGAAAGGAATTGGGGGCCAACGTCCTGACTTTC	CASRKELGANVLTF
TRBJ1-2	TRBV7-2	once	-	TGTGCCAGCAGCTTAGATCCAGGGAAAGGGCTCGGTGGCTACACCTTC	CASSLDPGKGLGGYTF
TRBJ1-1	TRBV19	-	TRBD1	TGTGCCAGCCAAACAGGGGGCGGGAGCACTGAAGCTTTCTTT	CASQTGGGSTEAFF
TRBJ2-1	TRBV19	-	-	TGTGCCAGTAGTCCCATCAGGAACTACAATGAGCAGTTCTTC	CASSPIRNYNEQFF
TRBJ1-1	TRBV4-2	-	TRBD1	TGTGCCAGCAGCCCAGAGGGACAGGGTGGCACTGAAGCTTTCTTT	CASSPEGQGGTEAFF
TRBJ1-4	TRBV7-2	-	-	TGTGCCAGCAGTGGCCAGAAGATTGCAACTAATGAAAAACTGTTTTTT	CASSGQKIATNEKLFF
TRBJ2-1	TRBV30	-	TRBD2	TGTGCCTGGAGTGTAAACGGGGGGTTCGTCAATGAGCAGTTCTTC	CAWSVNGGFVNEQFF
TRBJ2-7	TRBV30	-	-	TGTGCCTGGAGGGCCCGGGGGGCCAGTACGGGCGAGGAGTACTTC	CAWRARGASTGEEYF
TRBJ2-5	TRBV4-1	-	-	TGCGCCAGCAGCCTGGTAGGGGAGACCCAGTACTTC	CASSLVGETQYF
TRBJ1-4	TRBV2	many	-	TGTGCCAGCAGGTTACTTGCAACTAATGAAAAACTGTTTTTT	CASRLLATNEKLFF
TRBJ2-5	TRBV2	once	TRBD1	TGTGCCAGCAGTCGAATGACAGGGGCTCAAGAGACCCAGTACTTC	CASSRMTGAQETQYF
TRBJ2-7	TRBV28	-	TRBD2	TGTGCCAGCTTTGCGGGGGGCTACGAGCAGTACTTC	CASFAGGYEQYF
TRBJ2-3	TRBV2	-	-	TGTGCCAGCAGTGAAAGTCGGGGCAGACACACAGATACGCGGTATTTT	CASSESRGRHTDTRYF
TRBJ1-2	TRBV19	-	-	TGTGCCAGTAAAGAAGACGGCAGAGCTAACTATGGCTACACCTTC	CASKEDGRANYGYTF
TRBJ2-3	TRBV18	-	TRBD2	TGTGCCAGCTCACGTTCGACTAGCGGGAGTCGAAGCACAGATACGCAGTATTTT	CASSRSTSGSRSTDTQYF
TRBJ2-5	TRBV5-1	many	TRBD2	TGCGCCAGCAGCCGTTCGGGGGGGTTCCAAGAGACCCAGTACTTC	CASSRSGGFQETQYF
TRBJ1-6	TRBV7-9	once	TRBD1	TGTGCCAGCAGCTTTTCAGGGGGGTATTCACCCCTCCACTTT	CASSFSGGYSPLHF
TRBJ2-2	TRBV19	-	TRBD2	TGTGCCAGTAGCCTACAGCCAGGACTAGCGGGGCGGATCAACACCGGGGAGCTGTTTTTT	CASSLQPGLAGRINTGELFF
TRBJ1-1	TRBV9	-	TRBD1	TGTGCCAGTACCCCAGGGGGCAGCATGAACACTGAAGCTTTCTTT	CASTPGGSMNTEAFF
TRBJ1-2	TRBV2	-	TRBD1	TGTGCCAGCACCGGGACAGGGCTCTATGGCTACACCTTC	CASTGTGLYGYTF
TRBJ2-2	TRBV7-2	-	TRBD1	TGTGCCAGCAGGAAGGACAGGGATGTTACCGGGGAGCTGTTTTTT	CASRKDRDVTGELFF
TRBJ2-3	TRBV5-4	-	-	TGTGCCAGCAGCACGCCTGGAGATACGCAGTATTTT	CASSTPGDTQYF
TRBJ2-7	TRBV6-5	-	TRBD1	TGTGCCAGCAGTTCTCCGACAGGGGCGACCTACGAGCAGTACTTC	CASSSPTGATYEQYF
TRBJ2-1	TRBV6-1	-	TRBD1	TGTGCCAGCAGTGCCGGACAGGGGACCTTCAATGAGCAGTTCTTC	CASSAGQGTFNEQFF
TRBJ1-1	TRBV4-3	-	-	TGCGCCAGCAGCCAAGATCGCCGGGTTTTTATGAACACTGAAGCTTTCTTT	CASSQDRRVFMNTEAFF
TRBJ2-5	TRBV4-3	-	TRBD1	TGCGCCAGCAGCCAGGGCACAGGGGGTAGAGAGACCCAGTACTTC	CASSQGTGGRETQYF
TRBJ1-5	TRBV28	-	-	TGTGCCAGCAGACAAGGAGGGTTTAGCAATCAGCCCCAGCATTTT	CASRQGGFSNQPQHF
TRBJ2-5	TRBV4-1	-	-	TGCGCCAGCAGCCAGGAAACAGTAGTGGCCCTTACCCAGTACTTC	CASSQETVVALTQYF
TRBJ1-3	TRBV5-4	many	-	TGTGCCAGCAGCTTGGACAGCTCTGGAAACACCATATATTTT	CASSLDSSGNTIYF
TRBJ1-5	TRBV10-2	-	-	TGCGCCAGCAGTTACTTAGATCAGCCCCAGCATTTT	CASSYLDQPQHF